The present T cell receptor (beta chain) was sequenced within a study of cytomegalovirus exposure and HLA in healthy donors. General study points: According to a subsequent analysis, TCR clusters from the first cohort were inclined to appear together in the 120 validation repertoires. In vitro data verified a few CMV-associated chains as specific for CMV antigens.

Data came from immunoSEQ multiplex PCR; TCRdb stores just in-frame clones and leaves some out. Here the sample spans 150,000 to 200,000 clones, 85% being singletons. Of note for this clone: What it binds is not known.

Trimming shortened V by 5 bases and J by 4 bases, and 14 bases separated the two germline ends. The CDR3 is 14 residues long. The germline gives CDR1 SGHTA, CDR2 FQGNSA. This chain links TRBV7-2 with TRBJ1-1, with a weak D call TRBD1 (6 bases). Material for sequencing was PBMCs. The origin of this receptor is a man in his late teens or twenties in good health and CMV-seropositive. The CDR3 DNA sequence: TGTGCCAGCAGCCGTAACAGGGAGAGCACTGAAGCTTTCTTT. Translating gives CASSRNRESTEAFF.